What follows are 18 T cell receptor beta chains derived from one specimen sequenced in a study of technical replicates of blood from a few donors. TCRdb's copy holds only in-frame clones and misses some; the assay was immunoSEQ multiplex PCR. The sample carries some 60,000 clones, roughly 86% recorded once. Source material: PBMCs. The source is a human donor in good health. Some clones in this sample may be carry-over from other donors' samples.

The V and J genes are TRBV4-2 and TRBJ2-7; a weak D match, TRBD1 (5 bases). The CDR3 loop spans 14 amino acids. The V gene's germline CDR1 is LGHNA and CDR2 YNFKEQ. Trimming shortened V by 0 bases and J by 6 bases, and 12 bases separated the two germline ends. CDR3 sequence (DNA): TGTGCCAGCAGCCAAGATAAGGGGCAGCGCGAGCAGTACTTC. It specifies CASSQDKGQREQYF.

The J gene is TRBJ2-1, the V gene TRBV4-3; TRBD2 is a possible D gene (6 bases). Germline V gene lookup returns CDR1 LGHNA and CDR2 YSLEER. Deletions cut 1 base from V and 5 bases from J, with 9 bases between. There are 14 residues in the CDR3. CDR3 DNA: TGCGCCAGCAGCCAAGGGACTACCGACAATGAGCAGTTCTTC. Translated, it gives CASSQGTTDNEQFF.

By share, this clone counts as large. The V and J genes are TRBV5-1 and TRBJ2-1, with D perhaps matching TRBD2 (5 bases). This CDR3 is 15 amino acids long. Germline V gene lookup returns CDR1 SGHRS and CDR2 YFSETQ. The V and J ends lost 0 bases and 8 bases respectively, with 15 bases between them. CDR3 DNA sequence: TGCGCCAGCAGCTTGGCACTCCCGAGGGTCGATGAGCAGTTCTTC. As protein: CASSLALPRVDEQFF.

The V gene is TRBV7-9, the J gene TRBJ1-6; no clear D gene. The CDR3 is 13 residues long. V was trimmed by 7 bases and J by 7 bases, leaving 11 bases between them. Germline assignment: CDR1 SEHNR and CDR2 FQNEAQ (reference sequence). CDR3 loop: CASMEGGNSPLHF. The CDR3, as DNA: TGTGCCAGCATGGAGGGCGGCAATTCACCCCTCCACTTT.

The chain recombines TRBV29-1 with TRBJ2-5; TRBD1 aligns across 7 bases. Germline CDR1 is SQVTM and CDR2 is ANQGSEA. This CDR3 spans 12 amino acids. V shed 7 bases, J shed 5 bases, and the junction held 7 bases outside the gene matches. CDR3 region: CSAQGLGETQYF. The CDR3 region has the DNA TGCAGCGCACAGGGGCTCGGGGAGACCCAGTACTTC. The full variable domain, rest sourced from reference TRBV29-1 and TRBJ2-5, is SAVISQKPSRDICQRGTSLTIQCQVDSQVTMMFWYRQQPGQSLTLIATANQGSEATYESGFVIDKFPISRPNLTFSTLTVSNMSPEDSSIYLCSAQGLGETQYFGPGTRLLVL.

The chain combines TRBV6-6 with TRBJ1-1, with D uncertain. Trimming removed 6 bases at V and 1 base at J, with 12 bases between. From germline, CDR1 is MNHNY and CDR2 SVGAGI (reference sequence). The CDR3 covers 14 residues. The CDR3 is CASSYNLENTEAFF. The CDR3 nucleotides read TGTGCCAGCAGCTATAATTTAGAGAACACTGAAGCTTTCTTT.

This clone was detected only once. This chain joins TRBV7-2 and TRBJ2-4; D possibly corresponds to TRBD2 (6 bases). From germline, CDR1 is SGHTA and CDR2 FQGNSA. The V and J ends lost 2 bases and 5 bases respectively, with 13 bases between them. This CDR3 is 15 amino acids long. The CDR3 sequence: CASSLSWLAQNIQYF. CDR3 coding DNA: TGTGCCAGCAGCTTAAGTTGGCTAGCGCAAAACATTCAGTACTTC. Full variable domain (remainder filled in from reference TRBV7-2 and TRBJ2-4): GAGVSQSPSNKVTEKGKDVELRCDPISGHTALYWYRQSLGQGLEFLIYFQGNSAPDKSGLPSDRFSAERTGGSVSTLTIQRTQQEDSAVYLCASSLSWLAQNIQYFGAGTRLSVL.

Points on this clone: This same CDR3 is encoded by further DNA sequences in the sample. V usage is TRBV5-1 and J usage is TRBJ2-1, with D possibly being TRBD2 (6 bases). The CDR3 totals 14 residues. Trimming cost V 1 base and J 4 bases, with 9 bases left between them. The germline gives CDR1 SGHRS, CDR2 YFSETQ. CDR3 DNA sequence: TGCGCCAGCAGCTTGTCTGGGGGGTACAATGAGCAGTTCTTC. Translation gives CASSLSGGYNEQFF.

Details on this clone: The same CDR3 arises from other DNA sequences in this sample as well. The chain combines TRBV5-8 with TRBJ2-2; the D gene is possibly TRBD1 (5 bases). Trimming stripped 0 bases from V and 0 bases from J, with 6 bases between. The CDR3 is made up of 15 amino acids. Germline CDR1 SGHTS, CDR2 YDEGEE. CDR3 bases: TGTGCCAGCAGCTTGGTAGGGGCGAACACCGGGGAGCTGTTTTTT. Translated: CASSLVGANTGELFF.

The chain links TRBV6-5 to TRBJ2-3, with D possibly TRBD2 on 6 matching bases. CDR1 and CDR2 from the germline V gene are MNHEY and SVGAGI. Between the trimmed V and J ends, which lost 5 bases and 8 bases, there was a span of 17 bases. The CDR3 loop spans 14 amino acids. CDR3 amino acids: CASSVRDSGATQYF. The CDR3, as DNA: TGTGCCAGCAGTGTAAGGGACTCGGGTGCTACGCAGTATTTT.

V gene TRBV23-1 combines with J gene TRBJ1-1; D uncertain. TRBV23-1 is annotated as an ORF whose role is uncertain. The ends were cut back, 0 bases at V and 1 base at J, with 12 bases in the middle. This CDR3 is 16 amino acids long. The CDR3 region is CASSQSRNITNTEAFF. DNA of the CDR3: TGCGCCAGCAGTCAATCGAGGAATATTACGAACACTGAAGCTTTCTTT.

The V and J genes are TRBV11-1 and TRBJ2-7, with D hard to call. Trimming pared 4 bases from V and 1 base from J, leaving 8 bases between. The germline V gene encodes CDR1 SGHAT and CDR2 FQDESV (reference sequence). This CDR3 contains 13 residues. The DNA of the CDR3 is TGTGCCAGCAGCTCCACAGAATCCTACGAGCAGTACTTC. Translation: CASSSTESYEQYF.

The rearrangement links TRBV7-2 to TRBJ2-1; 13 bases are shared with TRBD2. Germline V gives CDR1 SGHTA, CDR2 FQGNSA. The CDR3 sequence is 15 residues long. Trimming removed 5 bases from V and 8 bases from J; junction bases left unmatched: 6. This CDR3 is CASSRTSGSWDEQFF. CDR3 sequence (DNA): TGTGCCAGCAGCCGGACTAGCGGGAGCTGGGATGAGCAGTTCTTC.

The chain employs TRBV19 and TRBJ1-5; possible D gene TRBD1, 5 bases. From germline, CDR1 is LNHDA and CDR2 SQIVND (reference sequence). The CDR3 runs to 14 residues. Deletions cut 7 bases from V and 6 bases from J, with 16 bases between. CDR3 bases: TGTGCCAGTACCATGGAGGGACGGTTTCAGCCCCAGCATTTT. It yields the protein CASTMEGRFQPQHF.

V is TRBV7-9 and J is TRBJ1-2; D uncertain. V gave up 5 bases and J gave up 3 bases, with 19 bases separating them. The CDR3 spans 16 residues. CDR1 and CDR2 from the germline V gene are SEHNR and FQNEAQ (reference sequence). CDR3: CASSPRGRKLDYGYTF. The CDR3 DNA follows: TGTGCCAGCAGCCCCCGAGGGCGGAAGTTGGACTATGGCTACACCTTC.

The CDR3 is CASGAGVDEQFF. CDR3 nucleotide sequence: TGTGCCAGCGGAGCGGGGGTCGATGAGCAGTTCTTC. The V call is TRBV28, the J call TRBJ2-1; 8 bases map to TRBD2. Germline V gives CDR1 MDHEN, CDR2 SYDVKM. CDR3 length: 12 residues. V gave up 8 bases and J gave up 8 bases; unmatched junction bases: 5.

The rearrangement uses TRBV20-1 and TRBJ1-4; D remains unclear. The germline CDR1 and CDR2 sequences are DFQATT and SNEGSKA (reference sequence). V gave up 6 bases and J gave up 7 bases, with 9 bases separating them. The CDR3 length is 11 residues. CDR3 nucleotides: TGCAGTGCGCCGTGGAGTGAAAAACTGTTTTTT. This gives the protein CSAPWSEKLFF.

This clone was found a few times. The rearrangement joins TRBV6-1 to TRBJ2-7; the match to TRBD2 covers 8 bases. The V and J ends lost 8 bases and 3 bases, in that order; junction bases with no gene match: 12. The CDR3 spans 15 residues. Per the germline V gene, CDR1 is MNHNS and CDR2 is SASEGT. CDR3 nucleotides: TGTGCCAGCCTGAAGCGGCGGGAGGATCACTACGAGCAGTACTTC. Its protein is CASLKRREDHYEQYF.